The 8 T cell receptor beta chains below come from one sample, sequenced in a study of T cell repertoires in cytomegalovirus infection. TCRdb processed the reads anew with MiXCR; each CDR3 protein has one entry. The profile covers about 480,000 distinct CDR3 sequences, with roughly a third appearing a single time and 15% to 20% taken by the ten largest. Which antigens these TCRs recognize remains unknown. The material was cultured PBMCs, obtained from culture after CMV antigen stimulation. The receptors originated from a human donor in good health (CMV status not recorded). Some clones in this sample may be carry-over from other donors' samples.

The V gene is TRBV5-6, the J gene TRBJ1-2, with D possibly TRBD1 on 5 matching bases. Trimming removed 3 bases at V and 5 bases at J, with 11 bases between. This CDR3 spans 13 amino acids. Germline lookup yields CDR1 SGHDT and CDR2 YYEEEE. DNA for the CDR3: TGTGCCAGCAGCTCGAAGCAGGGATATGGCTACACCTTC. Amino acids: CASSSKQGYGYTF. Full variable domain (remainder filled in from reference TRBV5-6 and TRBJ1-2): DAGVTQSPTHLIKTRGQQVTLRCSPKSGHDTVSWYQQALGQGPQFIFQYYEEEERQRGNFPDRFSGHQFPNYSSELNVNALLLGDSALYLCASSSKQGYGYTFGSGTRLTVV.

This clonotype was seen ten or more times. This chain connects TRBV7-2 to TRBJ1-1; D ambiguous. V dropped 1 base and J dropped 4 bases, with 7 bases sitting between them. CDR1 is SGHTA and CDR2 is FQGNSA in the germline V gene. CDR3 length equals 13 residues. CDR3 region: CASSLDRFTEAFF. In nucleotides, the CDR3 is TGTGCCAGCAGCTTAGATAGGTTCACTGAAGCTTTCTTT.

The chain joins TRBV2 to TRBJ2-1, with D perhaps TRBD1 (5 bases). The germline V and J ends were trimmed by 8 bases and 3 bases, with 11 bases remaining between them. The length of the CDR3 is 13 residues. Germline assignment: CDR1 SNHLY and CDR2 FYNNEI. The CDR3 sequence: CASSVDNYNEQFF. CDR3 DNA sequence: TGTGCCAGCTCAGTGGACAACTACAATGAGCAGTTCTTC.

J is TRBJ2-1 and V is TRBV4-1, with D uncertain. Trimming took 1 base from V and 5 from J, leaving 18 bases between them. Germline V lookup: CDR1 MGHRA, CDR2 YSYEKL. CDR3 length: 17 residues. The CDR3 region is CASSQVSQANGNNEQFF. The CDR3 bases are TGCGCCAGCAGCCAAGTAAGCCAGGCCAACGGCAACAATGAGCAGTTCTTC.

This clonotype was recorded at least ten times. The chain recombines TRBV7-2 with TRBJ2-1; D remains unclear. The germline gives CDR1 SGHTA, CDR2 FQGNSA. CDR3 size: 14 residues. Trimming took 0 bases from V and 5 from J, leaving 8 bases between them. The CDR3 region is CASSLAMGDNEQFF. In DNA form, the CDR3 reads TGTGCCAGCAGCTTAGCGATGGGCGACAATGAGCAGTTCTTC.

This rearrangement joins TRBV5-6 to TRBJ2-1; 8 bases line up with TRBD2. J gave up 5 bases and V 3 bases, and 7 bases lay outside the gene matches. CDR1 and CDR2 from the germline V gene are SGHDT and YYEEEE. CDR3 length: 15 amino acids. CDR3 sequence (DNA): TGTGCCAGCAGCTCCCAAGCGGGAGCTAACAATGAGCAGTTCTTC. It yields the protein CASSSQAGANNEQFF.

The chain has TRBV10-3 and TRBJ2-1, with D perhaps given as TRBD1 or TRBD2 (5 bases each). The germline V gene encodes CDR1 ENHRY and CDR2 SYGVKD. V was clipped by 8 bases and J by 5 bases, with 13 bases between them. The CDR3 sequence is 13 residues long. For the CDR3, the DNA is TGTGCCATCGGGGGTTGGGCAGACAATGAGCAGTTCTTC. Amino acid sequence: CAIGGWADNEQFF.

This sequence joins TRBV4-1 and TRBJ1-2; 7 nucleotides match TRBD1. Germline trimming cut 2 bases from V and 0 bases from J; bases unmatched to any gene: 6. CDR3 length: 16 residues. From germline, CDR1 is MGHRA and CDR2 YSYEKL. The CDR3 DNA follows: TGCGCCAGCAGCCAAACACAGGGGTCGGCTAACTATGGCTACACCTTC. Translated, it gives CASSQTQGSANYGYTF.